The next 15 T cell receptor beta chains were all read from a single sample in a study of somatic mutations in cytotoxic T cells in rheumatoid arthritis (dated 2017 in TCRdb). The library came from the immunoSEQ multiplex PCR assay. This is the immuneACCESS table as TCRdb keeps it, with only in-frame sequences that have V and J called. A part of the clones is gone; compared with another copy, unresolved V genes explain less than half, and the rest is unexplained. The sample contains 20,000 to 25,000 clones, 86% of them found a single time. The top ten clonotypes cover 15% to 20% of the sample. Sequencing used CD8+ T cells sorted from blood. These receptors came from a woman aged 45-65 years in good health.

This rearrangement joins TRBV28 to TRBJ1-2; TRBD1 agrees at 7 bases. CDR1 MDHEN and CDR2 SYDVKM come from the germline V gene. V lost 4 bases and J lost 0; bases outside the gene matches: 8. The CDR3 is 16 residues long. CDR3 residues: CASSSPRGHTNYGYTF. The CDR3 DNA reads TGTGCCAGCAGTTCCCCTAGGGGGCACACTAACTATGGCTACACCTTC.

The V and J genes are TRBV4-1 and TRBJ2-5, with 8 bases identical to TRBD2. Per germline, CDR1 MGHRA and CDR2 YSYEKL. CDR3 length: 18 residues. With 0 bases clipped from V and 1 base from J, the junction kept 10 bases outside the gene matches. CDR3 sequence: CASSQEGASGSPQETQYF. As DNA, the CDR3 is TGCGCCAGCAGCCAAGAGGGGGCTAGCGGGTCCCCCCAAGAGACCCAGTACTTC.

The chain has TRBV18 and TRBJ2-7; D possibly uses TRBD1 or TRBD2 (5 bases each). The germline V gene has CDR1 KGHSH and CDR2 LQKENI. The length of the CDR3 is 16 residues. V was cut by 2 bases and J by 3 bases, with 17 bases left in between. CDR3 loop: CASSPARDQTNYEQYV. CDR3 DNA: TGTGCCAGCTCACCAGCCAGGGACCAAACTAACTACGAGCAGTACGTC.

This sequence joins TRBV19 and TRBJ2-1; 9 nucleotides agree with TRBD2. J was trimmed by 4 bases and V by 3 bases; bases with no gene match: 4. Per the germline V gene, CDR1 is LNHDA and CDR2 is SQIVND (reference sequence). The CDR3 has 15 residues. CDR3 protein: CASSIRSGGYNEQFF. The CDR3, as DNA: TGTGCCAGTAGTATCAGAAGCGGGGGGTACAATGAGCAGTTCTTC.

The J gene is TRBJ2-5, the V gene TRBV6-5; tentatively, D is TRBD1 (7 bases). The CDR3 totals 16 residues. V was trimmed by 0 bases and J by 4 bases, leaving 15 bases between them. Germline V gives CDR1 MNHEY, CDR2 SVGAGI. The CDR3 DNA reads as TGTGCCAGCAGTTACTCGGAGGGGGCAGTGGTAGAGACCCAGTACTTC. Translating gives CASSYSEGAVVETQYF.

The chain has TRBV25-1 and TRBJ1-4; the D gene is possibly TRBD1 (5 bases). Trimming left V 0 bases short and J 3 bases short, with 14 bases between. This CDR3 has 17 amino acids. Germline-derived CDR1 and CDR2 are MGHDK and SYGVNS. This CDR3 is CASSEYWGEGPNEKLFF. CDR3 coding DNA: TGTGCCAGCAGTGAATACTGGGGCGAGGGTCCTAATGAAAAACTGTTTTTT.

This chain connects TRBV9 to TRBJ2-3; no definite D call. The V gene's germline CDR1 is SGDLS and CDR2 YYNGEE. The V end was cut by 0 bases, the J end by 5 bases, with 16 bases between. The CDR3 contains 16 residues. The CDR3 is CASSVEGNYPEDTQYF. CDR3 coding DNA: TGTGCCAGCAGCGTAGAAGGTAACTACCCAGAAGATACGCAGTATTTT.

This clone is a singleton in its sample. The V call is TRBV19, the J call TRBJ2-2; D is perhaps TRBD2 (6 bases). Germline V gives CDR1 LNHDA, CDR2 SQIVND (reference sequence). The CDR3 spans 15 residues. V was trimmed by 5 bases and J by 3 bases, leaving 13 bases between them. CDR3 sequence: CASSWGEVYTGELFF. CDR3 nucleotide sequence: TGTGCCAGTAGTTGGGGGGAAGTTTACACCGGGGAGCTGTTTTTT.

This sequence joins TRBV29-1 and TRBJ2-5; D gene unclear. The CDR3 totals 11 residues. Germline-derived CDR1 and CDR2 are SQVTM and ANQGSEA. V was pared by 7 bases and J by 5 bases, with 11 bases between. The CDR3 spells CSGSELETQYF. The CDR3, as DNA: TGCAGCGGGAGTGAGCTGGAGACCCAGTACTTC.

The chain is built from TRBV27 and TRBJ2-2, with unresolved D. CDR3 length equals 12 residues. V was pared by 5 bases and J by 6 bases, with 7 bases between. Germline V lookup: CDR1 MNHEY, CDR2 SMNVEV (reference sequence). The CDR3 loop is CASSPRAGELFF. The CDR3 nucleotides are TGTGCCAGCAGTCCCCGGGCCGGGGAGCTGTTTTTT.

The gene calls are TRBV12-2 and TRBJ2-5; the table's D call, TRBD1, has no DNA check behind it. TRBV12-2 is labeled a pseudogene. The CDR3 extends over 16 amino acids. CDR3 sequence: CASRLGGRVAQETQYF. The CDR3 coding sequence is TGTGCAAGTCGCTTAGGGGGCAGGGTAGCACAAGAGACCCAGTACTTC.

The chain is built from TRBV7-2 and TRBJ2-3, with 15 bases fitting TRBD2. The CDR3 totals 18 residues. V gave up 4 bases and J gave up 5 bases; unmatched junction bases: 10. Germline V lookup: CDR1 SGHTA, CDR2 FQGNSA. The chain's CDR3 is CASSSGLAGGPIEDTQYF. DNA of the CDR3: TGTGCCAGCAGCTCCGGACTAGCGGGGGGGCCGATAGAAGATACGCAGTATTTT.

This CDR3 is CASSQDGGGNQPQHF. The CDR3 region has the DNA TGCGCCAGCAGCCAAGATGGGGGCGGCAATCAGCCCCAGCATTTT. The chain combines TRBV4-3 with TRBJ1-5; TRBD1 might be the D (6 bases). This CDR3 contains 15 residues. The germline gives CDR1 LGHNA, CDR2 YSLEER. Between the trimmed V and J ends, which lost 0 bases and 2 bases, there was a span of 8 bases.

V gene TRBV11-1 combines with J gene TRBJ1-2, with 7 bases aligning to TRBD1. In germline, CDR1 is SGHAT, CDR2 FQDESV (reference sequence). Germline trimming cut 4 bases from V and 2 bases from J; bases unmatched to any gene: 13. This CDR3 is 17 amino acids long. The CDR3 region is CASSSGTAYTLNYGYTF. The CDR3 DNA sequence: TGTGCCAGCAGCTCCGGGACAGCTTATACTCTAAACTATGGCTACACCTTC.

This clone has just one count. The genes are TRBV10-2 and TRBJ2-7; 9 bases align to TRBD1. The CDR3 sequence is 14 residues long. Trimming took 2 bases from V and 3 from J; bases not matched to a gene: 2. CDR1 WSHSY and CDR2 SAAADI come from the germline V gene. CDR3: CASSEPTGGYEQYF. The CDR3 DNA reads as TGCGCCAGCAGTGAGCCGACAGGGGGCTACGAGCAGTACTTC.